These T cell receptor beta chains were read from a single sample in a study of cytomegalovirus exposure and HLA in healthy donors. Method: immunoSEQ multiplex PCR; TCRdb's copy keeps in-frame clones and lacks some. The sample yields under 250,000 clones, about three quarters seen once. The sample comprised PBMCs. The receptors here all came from a boy between 10 and 17 years old in good health and CMV-seronegative. Each CDR3 is given with its conserved first and last residue. D genes are given only for firm matches. Clone size, where shown, is once, few, many, or a class for clones that have expanded.

d_call j_call clone_size v_call cdr3_nt cdr3_aa
- TRBJ2-7 - TRBV30 TGTGCCTGGAGTGGAGGTCGAGGATCGGCCTACGAGCAGTACTTC CAWSGGRGSAYEQYF
- TRBJ1-1 few TRBV19 TGTGCCAGTAAAAATGGGGCCTGGGACACTGAAGCTTTCTTT CASKNGAWDTEAFF
- TRBJ1-5 - TRBV29-1 TGCAGCGTCACTAACACCCAGGGTGGGCGCCAGCATTTT CSVTNTQGGRQHF
TRBD1 TRBJ2-6 - TRBV27 TGTGCCAGCAGTTTCCGGGACAGGGGATCTGGGGCCAACGTCCTGACTTTC CASSFRDRGSGANVLTF
TRBD1 TRBJ2-7 - TRBV30 TGTGCCGCTGACAGGGGCTACTACGAGCAGTACTTC CAADRGYYEQYF
TRBD2 TRBJ2-7 - TRBV6-6 TGTGCCAGCAGTGGACTAGCCTACGAGCAGTACTTC CASSGLAYEQYF
TRBD2 TRBJ2-5 once TRBV5-4 TGTGCCAGCAGCTTCTGGCCTAGCGGACAAGAGACCCAGTACTTC CASSFWPSGQETQYF
TRBD2 TRBJ2-7 - TRBV5-5 TGTGCCAGCAGCCTCGGGACTAGCGGTACCTACGAGCAGTACTTC CASSLGTSGTYEQYF
- TRBJ2-3 - TRBV7-2 TGTGCCAGCAGCTTAGGCGGGGGCGGGAGAGGAGATACGCAGTATTTT CASSLGGGGRGDTQYF
TRBD1 TRBJ2-7 - TRBV20-1 TGCAGTGCTAGGACAGGGGTCGAGCAGTACTTC CSARTGVEQYF
- TRBJ1-4 few TRBV2 TGTGCCAGCAGCACTTCATTCGGGGAAAAACTGTTTTTT CASSTSFGEKLFF
- TRBJ1-2 - TRBV6-6 TGTGCCAGCAGTTCTAGACAGCGAGACTATGGCTACACCTTC CASSSRQRDYGYTF
TRBD1 TRBJ1-5 once TRBV5-6 TGTGCCAGCAGCTTGGGACAGGGGGGTTATAGCAATCAGCCCCAGCATTTT CASSLGQGGYSNQPQHF
TRBD2 TRBJ2-3 - TRBV28 TGTGCCAGCAGTTTATGGTCGATCAGCGGGAGGGGGGTCAGCACAGATACGCAGTATTTT CASSLWSISGRGVSTDTQYF
TRBD2 TRBJ2-5 few TRBV7-9 TGTGCCAGCAGGGGTCCCTTGGGGCGGGGGGTCCAAGAGACCCAGTACTTC CASRGPLGRGVQETQYF
TRBD2 TRBJ2-7 few TRBV19 TGTGCCAGTAGTATAGCGGCGGGAGAATCCTACGAGCAGTACTTC CASSIAAGESYEQYF
- TRBJ2-7 - TRBV5-6 TGTGCCAGCAGTTTTGACGGGGGAGGCTCCTACGAGCAGTACTTC CASSFDGGGSYEQYF
- TRBJ1-2 few TRBV21-1 TGTGCCAGCACAAGGGGGCCCCCCGGGGGCTACACCTTC CASTRGPPGGYTF
- TRBJ2-4 - TRBV19 TGTGCCAGTAGCCGCGGACTAGCCAAAAACATTCAGTACTTC CASSRGLAKNIQYF
- TRBJ1-1 - TRBV11-2 TGTGCCAGCAGCGCTTGGCGGGGGAGGAACATGAACACTGAAGCTTTCTTT CASSAWRGRNMNTEAFF
- TRBJ2-3 - TRBV5-1 TGCGCCAGCAGCTTGAATCGTCCGCGGGGAGCTAGCACAGATACGCAGTATTTT CASSLNRPRGASTDTQYF
- TRBJ1-1 - TRBV7-3 TGTGCCAGCAGCTTATCCCCGGGGAGCACTGAAGCTTTCTTT CASSLSPGSTEAFF
- TRBJ2-5 few TRBV27 TGTGCCAGCAGCGATCGCCAAGGGCCGGGGGAGACCCAGTACTTC CASSDRQGPGETQYF
TRBD2 TRBJ2-5 - TRBV5-1 TGCGCCAGCAGCTTAAACTGGCGGGAGGGCCAAGAGACCCAGTACTTC CASSLNWREGQETQYF
- TRBJ2-3 - TRBV30 TGTGCCTGGAGTGCAGCAGATACGCAGTATTTT CAWSAADTQYF
- TRBJ1-5 few TRBV6-5 TGTGCCAGCAGCCCGAATACGGGGGGAAATCAGCCCCAGCATTTT CASSPNTGGNQPQHF
TRBD2 TRBJ2-7 - TRBV4-2 TGTGCCAGCAGCCAAGATTCCCACAGCGGGGGGCAGCTCTCCTACGAGCAGTACTTC CASSQDSHSGGQLSYEQYF
TRBD1 TRBJ1-1 - TRBV27 TGTGCCAGCAGTTTATCGAGACAGGGTCATACTGAAGCTTTCTTT CASSLSRQGHTEAFF
TRBD2 TRBJ2-7 - TRBV6-1 TGTGCCAGCAGTGAAGGGTCGGGAGGCACCTACGAGCAGTACTTC CASSEGSGGTYEQYF
TRBD1 TRBJ1-5 - TRBV10-3 TGTGCCATCAGTGAGTATGAGGGGGCGAGGCAGCCCCAGCATTTT CAISEYEGARQPQHF
TRBD2 TRBJ2-3 - TRBV11-3 TGTGCCAGCAGCTTTGCGTTGGGACTAGCGGGAGGGCTTTCAGATACGCAGTATTTT CASSFALGLAGGLSDTQYF
- TRBJ1-5 - TRBV10-2 TGCGCCAGCAGTGGAGTCGGGGGAAATCAGCCCCAGCATTTT CASSGVGGNQPQHF
TRBD2 TRBJ2-7 - TRBV7-9 TGTGCCAGCCGACGACTAGCGGGAGACTACGAGCAGTACTTC CASRRLAGDYEQYF
TRBD1 TRBJ1-1 - TRBV7-9 TGTGCCAGCAGCTCTCATCCGGGACAGGGAAAGAGTGAAGCTTTCTTT CASSSHPGQGKSEAFF
TRBD1 TRBJ1-5 - TRBV5-1 TGCGCCAGCAGCAACAGGGGTGGTCAGCCCCAGCATTTT CASSNRGGQPQHF
TRBD1 TRBJ2-3 few TRBV2 TGTGCCAGCAGGCGGACAGGAGTCCTCACAGATACGCAGTATTTT CASRRTGVLTDTQYF
TRBD1 TRBJ1-1 - TRBV4-1 TGCGCCAGCAGCCAAGAATCTCAGGGGGGCACTGAAACTTTCTTT CASSQESQGGTETFF
- TRBJ1-2 - TRBV30 TGTGCCTGGAGTCGCGGGAGTGAATATGGCTACACCTTC CAWSRGSEYGYTF
- TRBJ2-3 - TRBV9 TGTGCCAGCAGCTCTCCAGATACGCAGTATTTT CASSSPDTQYF
TRBD2 TRBJ2-1 - TRBV5-6 TGTGCCAGCAGCTATGGGACTAGCGGGAGGGTCTCGTTAGCGCAGTTCTTC CASSYGTSGRVSLAQFF
- TRBJ2-7 few TRBV6-1 TGTGCCAGCAGTGAAGGGACAGGGCTACTCGGGAGGCTCAACGAGCAGTACTTC CASSEGTGLLGRLNEQYF
- TRBJ2-7 - TRBV15 TGTGCCACCAGCAAGAAAACTTCCTACGAGCAGTACTTC CATSKKTSYEQYF
TRBD1 TRBJ2-2 - TRBV9 TGTGCCAGCAGCGTGACAGGGGGCAACACCGGGGAGCTGTTTTTT CASSVTGGNTGELFF
TRBD1 TRBJ2-2 - TRBV18 TGTGCCAGCTCACTTGACAGGGCGGCCGGGGAGCTGTTTTTT CASSLDRAAGELFF
TRBD2 TRBJ2-1 - TRBV6-4 TGTGCCAGCAGTGACGATAGCGGGGGGACCAATGAGCAGTTCTTC CASSDDSGGTNEQFF
TRBD1 TRBJ1-5 - TRBV27 TGTGCCAGCAGTGTATACAGGGGATTGGATCAGCCCCAGCATTTT CASSVYRGLDQPQHF
- TRBJ1-1 few TRBV4-1 TGCGCCAGCAGCCAAGGAAAAGGAGGTAACACTGAAGCTTTCTTT CASSQGKGGNTEAFF